This paragraph covers one TCR beta chain sequence. The sample originates from a study of blood T cell repertoires in COVID-19. Study details: PBMCs, B-cell-depleted T cells, or T cells provided the cDNA or gDNA that made up the material.

Assay used: immunoSEQ multiplex PCR; TCRdb lists only in-frame clones, some missing. Of roughly 220,000 clones in the sample, roughly 84% were seen once. CDR1 MNHEY and CDR2 SVGEGT come from the germline V gene. J gave up 10 bases and V 1 base, and 7 bases lay outside the gene matches. This CDR3 is 16 amino acids long. The chain couples TRBV6-2 or TRBV6-3 to TRBJ1-6, with 10 bases lining up with TRBD1. The origin of this receptor is a woman in her thirties or forties who had recovered from COVID-19. Sequenced material: peripheral blood. CDR3 nucleotides: TGTGCCAGCAGTTACTTCGGACAGGGGGAAGGATCACCCCTCCACTTT. Translated: CASSYFGQGEGSPLHF.